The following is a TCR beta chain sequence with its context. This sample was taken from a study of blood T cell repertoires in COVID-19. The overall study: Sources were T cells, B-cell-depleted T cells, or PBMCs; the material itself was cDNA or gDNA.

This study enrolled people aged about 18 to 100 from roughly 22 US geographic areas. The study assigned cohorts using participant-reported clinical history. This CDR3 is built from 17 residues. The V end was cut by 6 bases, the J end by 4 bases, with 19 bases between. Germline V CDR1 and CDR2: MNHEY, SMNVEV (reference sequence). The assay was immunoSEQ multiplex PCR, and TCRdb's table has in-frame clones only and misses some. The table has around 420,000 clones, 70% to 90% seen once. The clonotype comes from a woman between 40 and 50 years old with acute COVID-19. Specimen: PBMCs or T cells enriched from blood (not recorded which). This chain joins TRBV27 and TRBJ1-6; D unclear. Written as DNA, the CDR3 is TGTGCCAGCAGGCCGTGGGCAGCCTCGCTTTATAATTCACCCCTCCACTTT. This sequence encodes CASRPWAASLYNSPLHF.